The present entry profiles one T cell receptor (beta chain) with its context. The data originate from a study of blood T cell repertoires in COVID-19. Study background: Sites in the United States, Italy and Spain provided acute and convalescent COVID-19 samples. T cells, B-cell-depleted T cells, or PBMCs provided the cDNA or gDNA that served as material.

Looked up from germline, CDR1 is MDHEN and CDR2 is SYDVKM. The CDR3 runs to 15 residues. J was trimmed by 1 base and V by 5 bases; bases with no gene match: 4. In the original processing: Nucleated cell number was recorded as an estimate derived from reference gene primer amplification. Sequencing used immunoSEQ multiplex PCR; TCRdb keeps in-frame clones, though not all of them. V and J calls and clone size follow that table, whereas D and trimming were derived from the DNA. This table holds more than 85,000 clones, 82% found once. This TCR came from a man aged 65-85 years with acute or convalescent COVID-19. The rearrangement links TRBV28 to TRBJ2-7; 11 positions match TRBD2. The sequencing input was peripheral blood. The DNA of the CDR3 is TGTGCCAGCAGTCCGGGGACTAGCGGATCCTACGAGCAGTACTTC. Its translation: CASSPGTSGSYEQYF. Combining the CDR3 with reference TRBV28 and TRBJ2-7 gives the whole variable domain DVKVTQSSRYLVKRTGEKVFLECVQDMDHENMFWYRQDPGLGLRLIYFSYDVKMKEKGDIPEGYSVSREKKERFSLILESASTNQTSMYLCASSPGTSGSYEQYFGPGTRLTVT.